A single sample gave rise to the 27 T cell receptor beta chains below, sequenced in a study of blood T cell repertoires in COVID-19. Produced via immunoSEQ multiplex PCR; TCRdb's table is partial and in-frame only. The sample lists a few hundred thousand clones, 90% occurring once. Sequenced input: PBMCs or T cells enriched from blood (not recorded which). Receptor source: a woman under 30 with acute COVID-19.

CDR3 loop: CASSSGQVVIDEQYF. In nucleotides, the CDR3 is TGTGCCAGCAGCTCAGGACAGGTCGTTATCGACGAGCAGTACTTC. The rearrangement joins TRBV7-9 to TRBJ2-7; 7 bases map to TRBD1. This CDR3 spans 15 amino acids. Looked up from germline, CDR1 is SEHNR and CDR2 is FQNEAQ (reference sequence). After removal of 4 bases from V and 5 bases from J, the junction contained 11 bases not matched to a gene.

This chain links TRBV5-4 with TRBJ2-1, with 10 nucleotides matching TRBD2. CDR3 size: 17 residues. J was trimmed by 6 bases and V by 4 bases; bases with no gene match: 13. From germline, CDR1 is SGHNT and CDR2 YYREEE (reference sequence). The CDR3 DNA follows: TGTGCCAGCAGCCCTGGGCTCCCTAGCGGGAGAGTCAATGAGCAGTTCTTC. Translating it yields CASSPGLPSGRVNEQFF.

The chain uses TRBV7-8 and TRBJ1-1; D ambiguous. This CDR3 region has 13 residues. V lost 5 bases and J lost 0, with 7 bases in between. Per the germline V gene, CDR1 is SGHVS and CDR2 is FQNEAQ. The CDR3, as DNA: TGTGCCAGCAGCGTGTCCATGAACACTGAAGCTTTCTTT. This gives the protein CASSVSMNTEAFF.

The rearrangement uses TRBV5-6 and TRBJ2-7; TRBD2 is a possible D gene (5 bases). There are 14 residues in the CDR3. V was cut by 1 base and J by 3 bases, with 11 bases left in between. Per germline, CDR1 SGHDT and CDR2 YYEEEE. The CDR3 here is CASSLWGAVYEQYF. The CDR3 nucleotides are TGTGCCAGCAGCTTGTGGGGAGCAGTCTACGAGCAGTACTTC. Complete variable domain (other parts from reference TRBV5-6 and TRBJ2-7): DAGVTQSPTHLIKTRGQQVTLRCSPKSGHDTVSWYQQALGQGPQFIFQYYEEEERQRGNFPDRFSGHQFPNYSSELNVNALLLGDSALYLCASSLWGAVYEQYFGPGTRLTVT.

V usage is TRBV24-1 and J usage is TRBJ1-4; TRBD1 matches 9 bases. CDR3 length: 17 residues. The ends lost 5 bases at V and 5 bases at J; junction bases unmatched: 11. The germline V gene encodes CDR1 KGHDR and CDR2 SFDVKD. This CDR3 is CATSGGQGVRGNEKLFF. In nucleotides, the CDR3 is TGTGCCACCAGTGGGGGACAGGGAGTCAGGGGGAATGAAAAACTGTTTTTT.

The genes are TRBV14 and TRBJ1-2, with TRBD1 as a possible D gene (5 bases). Trimming took 0 bases from V and 8 from J, leaving 19 bases between them. The CDR3 is made up of 16 amino acids. Germline lookup yields CDR1 SGHDN and CDR2 FVKESK. The CDR3 DNA is TGTGCCAGCAGCCAAGATCTCGGGGGAAGAACGGCGGGCTACACCTTC. Amino acid sequence: CASSQDLGGRTAGYTF.

This clone occurred a few times. V usage is TRBV5-6 and J usage is TRBJ1-5; 8 positions match TRBD1. With 4 bases clipped from V and 2 bases from J, the junction kept 5 bases outside the gene matches. Germline V gene sequence: CDR1 SGHDT, CDR2 YYEEEE. This CDR3 is 15 amino acids long. CDR3 sequence reads: CASSPAGGRNQPQHF. DNA for the CDR3: TGTGCCAGCAGCCCAGCAGGGGGCCGCAATCAGCCCCAGCATTTT.

CDR3 amino acids: CASSPGVNRGYEQYF. In DNA, the CDR3 is TGTGCCAGCAGTCCAGGGGTAAACAGGGGGTACGAGCAGTACTTC. This chain links TRBV27 with TRBJ2-7; 8 bases are shared with TRBD1. Germline CDR1 reads MNHEY; CDR2 reads SMNVEV (reference sequence). This CDR3 spans 15 amino acids. J lost 4 bases, V lost 5 bases, and 10 bases had no gene match.

V is TRBV19 and J is TRBJ2-2, with 12 nucleotides matching TRBD2. This CDR3 is built from 19 residues. Germline CDR1 is LNHDA and CDR2 is SQIVND (reference sequence). The ends lost 7 bases at V and 4 bases at J; junction bases unmatched: 16. The CDR3 DNA is TGTGCCAGTATGCGGACTAGCGGGAAAGTAATACGGGGCACCGGGGAGCTGTTTTTT. This sequence encodes CASMRTSGKVIRGTGELFF.

This rearrangement joins TRBV15 to TRBJ2-5; tentatively, D is TRBD1 (8 bases). Germline V gene sequence: CDR1 LNHNV, CDR2 YYDKDF (reference sequence). V was trimmed by 1 base and J by 3 bases, leaving 15 bases between them. This CDR3 has 16 amino acids. CDR3 residues: CATSRGGGQAEETQYF. The CDR3 bases are TGTGCCACCAGCAGAGGGGGGGGACAGGCAGAAGAGACCCAGTACTTC. Drawing the rest from reference TRBV15 and TRBJ2-5, the complete variable domain is DAMVIQNPRYQVTQFGKPVTLSCSQTLNHNVMYWYQQKSSQAPKLLFHYYDKDFNNEADTPDNFQSRRPNTSFCFLDIRSPGLGDTAMYLCATSRGGGQAEETQYFGPGTRLLVL.

The chain is built from TRBV18 and TRBJ2-7, with 12 bases identical to TRBD1. This CDR3 comprises 14 residues. V lost 3 bases, J lost 7 bases, and 4 bases stayed unmatched. Germline CDR1 and CDR2: KGHSH and LQKENI. CDR3 sequence (DNA): TGTGCCAGCTCACCGGGACAGGGGGCGATTGAGCAGTACTTC. Protein: CASSPGQGAIEQYF.

V gene TRBV5-8 combines with J gene TRBJ2-5; D gene uncertain. Germline assignment: CDR1 SGHTS and CDR2 YDEGEE. The CDR3 totals 14 residues. The V and J ends lost 1 base and 4 bases respectively, with 11 bases between them. This CDR3 reads CASSLMGPRETQYF. CDR3 bases: TGTGCCAGCAGCTTGATGGGCCCTCGAGAGACCCAGTACTTC.

About this clone itself: The sample holds other DNA sequences that translate to the same CDR3. The V call is TRBV28, the J call TRBJ2-7; D is possibly TRBD1 (5 bases). This CDR3 spans 12 amino acids. CDR1 MDHEN and CDR2 SYDVKM come from the germline V gene. Trimming removed 6 bases at V and 3 bases at J, with 9 bases between. CDR3 protein: CASRPDSYEQYF. CDR3 DNA: TGTGCCAGCAGGCCCGACAGCTACGAGCAGTACTTC. Using reference TRBV28 and TRBJ2-7 for the parts outside the CDR3, the full variable domain is DVKVTQSSRYLVKRTGEKVFLECVQDMDHENMFWYRQDPGLGLRLIYFSYDVKMKEKGDIPEGYSVSREKKERFSLILESASTNQTSMYLCASRPDSYEQYFGPGTRLTVT.

The chain employs TRBV18 and TRBJ2-5; 7 bases fit TRBD1. The V and J ends lost 5 bases and 3 bases, in that order; junction bases with no gene match: 6. The CDR3 runs to 14 residues. Germline V lookup: CDR1 KGHSH, CDR2 LQKENI. The DNA for the CDR3 is TGTGCCAGCTCAATCACTCAGGGGGAAGAGACCCAGTACTTC. It codes for CASSITQGEETQYF.

CDR3 DNA: TGTGCCAGCAGTGAAAGCGGCAGGGGGCACGAGCAGTACTTC. It codes for CASSESGRGHEQYF. V is TRBV25-1 and J is TRBJ2-7; 8 bases are a match to TRBD1. Germline CDR1 reads MGHDK; CDR2 reads SYGVNS. The CDR3 has 14 amino acids. Trimming at V came to 2 bases and at J to 5 bases, leaving 5 bases not matched to a gene.

This chain uses TRBV7-2 with TRBJ1-3; D gene uncertain. The CDR3 covers 13 residues. Trimming removed 6 bases at V and 0 bases at J, with 6 bases between. Germline CDR1 and CDR2: SGHTA and FQGNSA. CDR3 loop: CASSTGSGNTIYF. The CDR3 DNA is TGTGCCAGCAGTACGGGCTCTGGAAACACCATATATTTT.

This chain connects TRBV18 to TRBJ2-5, with TRBD1 as a possible D gene (5 bases). Trimming stripped 3 bases from V and 9 bases from J, with 11 bases between. The CDR3 totals 12 residues. CDR1 is KGHSH and CDR2 is LQKENI in the germline V gene. CDR3 loop: CASSPDARAQYF. CDR3 in DNA: TGTGCCAGCTCACCCGACGCCAGGGCCCAGTACTTC.

This clone was detected only once. The V and J genes are TRBV18 and TRBJ1-2, with 9 bases that match TRBD1. Germline values: CDR1 KGHSH, CDR2 LQKENI. J was trimmed by 2 bases and V by 3 bases; bases with no gene match: 4. The CDR3 runs 15 residues. The CDR3 reads CASSPRDRANYGYTF. In nucleotides, the CDR3 is TGTGCCAGCTCACCGCGGGACAGGGCAAACTATGGCTACACCTTC.

V gene TRBV7-8 combines with J gene TRBJ1-5, with TRBD1 matching over 7 bases. From germline, CDR1 is SGHVS and CDR2 FQNEAQ. There are 16 residues in the CDR3. V shed 2 bases, J shed 6 bases, and the junction held 10 bases outside the gene matches. CDR3 sequence (DNA): TGTGCCAGCAGCTTAACGATACAGGGGTTGGGTCAGCCCCAGCATTTT. Protein sequence: CASSLTIQGLGQPQHF.

The V call is TRBV7-9, the J call TRBJ1-3; D unclear. CDR1 and CDR2 from the germline V gene are SEHNR and FQNEAQ (reference sequence). The CDR3 is 15 amino acids. Trimming stripped 5 bases from V and 0 bases from J, with 11 bases between. CDR3 region: CASSQDRSSGNTIYF. CDR3 nucleotides: TGTGCCAGCAGCCAAGACCGGAGCTCTGGAAACACCATATATTTT.

The chain couples TRBV28 to TRBJ2-6; D is ambiguous. Per germline, CDR1 MDHEN and CDR2 SYDVKM. Trimming took off 3 bases at V and 0 bases at J, with 6 bases between the two ends. The CDR3 extends over 15 amino acids. The CDR3 protein is CASSFYSSGANVLTF. The CDR3 nucleotides are TGTGCCAGCAGTTTTTATAGCTCTGGGGCCAACGTCCTGACTTTC.

This clone showed up just once. This rearrangement joins TRBV20-1 to TRBJ1-6; D ambiguous. The germline V gene has CDR1 DFQATT and CDR2 SNEGSKA (reference sequence). With 3 bases removed from V and 10 bases from J, the gap between germline ends came to 7 bases. The CDR3 has 11 amino acids. CDR3: CSASESSPLHF. The CDR3 nucleotides read TGCAGTGCTAGTGAGTCGTCACCCCTCCACTTT.

The V gene is TRBV18, the J gene TRBJ1-1, with D unclear. Trimming shortened V by 1 base and J by 8 bases, and 8 bases separated the two germline ends. The CDR3 is 12 amino acids. Germline values: CDR1 KGHSH, CDR2 LQKENI. CDR3: CASSPQAGEAFF. CDR3 coding DNA: TGTGCCAGCTCACCACAAGCCGGGGAAGCTTTCTTT.

This chain uses TRBV4-1 with TRBJ1-5; D possibly corresponds to TRBD1 (5 bases). With 3 bases removed from V and 4 bases from J, the gap between germline ends came to 10 bases. The CDR3 has 14 amino acids. Germline lookup yields CDR1 MGHRA and CDR2 YSYEKL. The CDR3 protein is CASSQDISNQPQHF. CDR3 in DNA: TGCGCCAGCAGCCAGGACATCTCTAATCAGCCCCAGCATTTT.

This clone showed up many times. The chain employs TRBV2 and TRBJ2-3; 11 bases are shared with TRBD2. From germline, CDR1 is SNHLY and CDR2 FYNNEI. The CDR3 sequence is 18 residues long. V lost 1 base to trimming and J lost 5 bases; unmatched junction nucleotides: 11. The CDR3 DNA reads as TGTGCCAGCAGTGAAGTTCAGATTAGCGGGAGGGCCGGAGATACGCAGTATTTT. It codes for CASSEVQISGRAGDTQYF.

The chain couples TRBV14 to TRBJ2-5; 7 positions agree with TRBD1. The germline CDR1 and CDR2 sequences are SGHDN and FVKESK. The CDR3 runs 14 residues. J was trimmed by 0 bases and V by 4 bases; bases with no gene match: 2. DNA of the CDR3: TGTGCCAGCAGCCCGACAGGGTACCAAGAGACCCAGTACTTC. Encoded protein: CASSPTGYQETQYF.

In its sample, this clone was seen once. The chain employs TRBV20-1 and TRBJ1-2, with 9 bases identical to TRBD1. Germline V gene data show CDR1 as DFQATT and CDR2 as SNEGSKA (reference sequence). The CDR3 is 16 residues long. With 3 bases clipped from V and 6 bases from J, the junction kept 14 bases outside the gene matches. The CDR3 is CSASPDDRGYADGYTF. The CDR3 nucleotides read TGCAGTGCTAGTCCTGACGACAGGGGGTATGCGGATGGCTACACCTTC.